The 10 T cell receptor beta chains below all came from one sample that was sequenced in a study of T cells in Graves' hyperthyroidism and ophthalmopathy. Amplification yielded TCR beta CDR3 regions, with RNA transcripts as the source. A set of HTBI primers served as the primers for a first-round RT-PCR of the TCR CDR3. TCRdb re-called the multiplex PCR reads with MiXCR, one entry per CDR3 protein. The data hold some 360,000 distinct CDR3 sequences, with around 18% observed a single time. Source material: blood. The receptors derive from a woman in her thirties or forties with Graves' ophthalmopathy.

This clonotype was seen repeatedly, ten times or more. This rearrangement joins TRBV19 to TRBJ2-1; 9 bases line up with TRBD2. Trimming cost V 5 bases and J 15 bases; bases outside gene matches: 11. CDR3 length: 13 residues. The germline gives CDR1 LNHDA, CDR2 SQIVND (reference sequence). This CDR3 reads CASSVTGTSIGFF. DNA for the CDR3: TGTGCCAGTAGTGTCACCGGGACTAGCATAGGGTTCTTC.

This clonotype was seen a handful of times. J is TRBJ2-5 and V is TRBV6-5, with a tentative D call TRBD1 (6 bases). The CDR3 runs 16 residues. Germline assignment: CDR1 MNHEY and CDR2 SVGAGI. V gave up 4 bases and J gave up 1 base, with 16 bases separating them. CDR3 bases: TGTGCCAGCAGTTTCCCCGGACAGCCGACCCAAGAGACCCAGTACTTC. Its translation: CASSFPGQPTQETQYF.

This clonotype was found many times. The chain combines TRBV28 with TRBJ2-7; TRBD1 is a possible D gene (5 bases). Trimming removed 3 bases at V and 5 bases at J, with 20 bases between. CDR1 MDHEN and CDR2 SYDVKM come from the germline V gene. The CDR3 loop spans 16 amino acids. The CDR3 sequence is CASSFILQGAKDEQYF. The CDR3 coding sequence is TGTGCCAGCAGTTTCATCCTCCAAGGGGCTAAGGACGAGCAGTACTTC. Full variable domain (remainder filled in from reference TRBV28 and TRBJ2-7): DVKVTQSSRYLVKRTGEKVFLECVQDMDHENMFWYRQDPGLGLRLIYFSYDVKMKEKGDIPEGYSVSREKKERFSLILESASTNQTSMYLCASSFILQGAKDEQYFGPGTRLTVT.

This clonotype occurred many times. The chain couples TRBV7-8 to TRBJ2-5; 8 bases are a match to TRBD1. The CDR3 length is 14 residues. Germline V lookup: CDR1 SGHVS, CDR2 FQNEAQ. J gave up 5 bases and V 4 bases, and 6 bases lay outside the gene matches. The CDR3, as DNA: TGTGCCAGCAGCTCCGGGACAGGCCGGGAGACCCAGTACTTC. As protein: CASSSGTGRETQYF.

This clonotype was recorded at least ten times. This chain uses TRBV5-1 with TRBJ2-7, with D unresolved. Per the germline V gene, CDR1 is SGHRS and CDR2 is YFSETQ. This CDR3 has 12 amino acids. Trimming pared 0 bases from V and 12 bases from J, leaving 13 bases between. CDR3 in amino acids: CASSLEGPAPYF. Written as DNA, the CDR3 is TGCGCCAGCAGCTTGGAGGGTCCCGCCCCGTACTTC.

This clonotype was counted many times. The chain has TRBV19 and TRBJ2-1; 14 bases are shared with TRBD2. CDR3 size: 16 residues. With 4 bases clipped from V and 7 bases from J, the junction kept 6 bases outside the gene matches. Germline V CDR1 and CDR2: LNHDA, SQIVND (reference sequence). CDR3 bases: TGTGCCAGTAGTAAGGGACTAGCGGGAGTGGGGAATGAGCAGTTCTTC. This codes for CASSKGLAGVGNEQFF.

Concerning this clonotype: One end of the junction varies from germline; a read error may be responsible. The chain links TRBV7-2 to TRBJ1-3, with D uncertain. The germline gives CDR1 SGHTA, CDR2 FQGNSA. The CDR3 consists of 14 residues. CDR3: CASSQAISGNTIFF. The DNA of the CDR3 is TGTGCCAGCAGCCAGGCCATCTCTGGAAACACCATATTTTTT.

This clonotype was seen many times. The chain has TRBV11-1 and TRBJ2-2; TRBD1 might be the D (6 bases). The germline V and J ends were trimmed by 4 bases and 2 bases, with 17 bases remaining between them. The germline CDR1 and CDR2 sequences are SGHAT and FQDESV (reference sequence). This CDR3 comprises 17 residues. CDR3 bases: TGTGCCAGCAGCTGGACCCTGGACAGCAACAACACCGGGGAGCTGTTTTTT. This sequence encodes CASSWTLDSNNTGELFF.

This clonotype was counted many times. V is TRBV28 and J is TRBJ2-7; 16 bases line up with TRBD2. From germline, CDR1 is MDHEN and CDR2 SYDVKM. The CDR3 covers 13 residues. Germline trimming cut 2 bases from V and 12 bases from J; bases unmatched to any gene: 1. CDR3 amino acids: CASSLGTSGRVYF. DNA of the CDR3: TGTGCCAGCAGTTTAGGGACTAGCGGGAGGGTGTACTTC.

The rearrangement uses TRBV27 and TRBJ1-2; D is uncertain. V lost 3 bases to trimming and J lost 4 bases, with 12 bases between them. The CDR3 consists of 14 residues. CDR1 is MNHEY, CDR2 SMNVEV, per germline (reference sequence). The CDR3 coding sequence is TGTGCCAGCAGTTTTAACCGGGGTACCTATGGCTACACCTTC. Amino acids: CASSFNRGTYGYTF.